A selection of T cell receptor beta chains follows, all from one sample in a study of cytomegalovirus exposure and HLA in healthy donors. Sequenced by immunoSEQ multiplex PCR; TCRdb stores in-frame clones only, minus some. The sample contains some 200,000 clones, 70% to 85% of which appear only once. The specimen sequenced was PBMCs. The receptors stem from a woman aged 40 to 55 in good health and CMV-seronegative. Each CDR3 is given with its conserved first and last residue. The D gene is left open where the match is weak. Rows may omit the clone size; those that give it use once, few, many or a size class.

TRBD1	TRBV6-5	-	TRBJ1-3	TGTGCCAGCAGCCGGACAGGCGGTGGAAACACCATATATTTT	CASSRTGGGNTIYF
-	TRBV7-9	once	TRBJ1-2	TGTGCCAGCAGCTTAGAGGGGTCTAACTATGGCTACACCTTC	CASSLEGSNYGYTF
TRBD1	TRBV4-3	few	TRBJ1-6	TGCGCCAGCAGCCAAGAGTCACAGGGGGCTATACCCCTCCACTTT	CASSQESQGAIPLHF
-	TRBV28	-	TRBJ2-1	TGTGCCAGCAGTGAGACGGGGGGCCTCTACAATGAGCAGTTCTTC	CASSETGGLYNEQFF
-	TRBV5-1	-	TRBJ1-2	TGCGCCAGCAGCTTGGGTGGCGGCATCCAAGGCTACACCTTC	CASSLGGGIQGYTF
-	TRBV18	-	TRBJ2-7	TGTGCCAGCTCAGAAGCGAACGACGAGCAGTACTTC	CASSEANDEQYF
-	TRBV6-1	-	TRBJ1-2	TGTGCCAGCAGTGAGGGGGGTGGCTACACCTTC	CASSEGGGYTF
-	TRBV9	-	TRBJ2-1	TGTGCCAGCACCCGATCGGATGAGCAGTTCTTC	CASTRSDEQFF
-	TRBV7-6	-	TRBJ1-4	TGTGCCAGCAGCTTACGCGCGGATGCAACTAATGAAAAACTGTTTTTT	CASSLRADATNEKLFF
TRBD1	TRBV29-1	-	TRBJ1-2	TGCAGCGCTGGGACAGGCCACTATGGCTACACCTTC	CSAGTGHYGYTF
TRBD1	TRBV28	-	TRBJ1-6	TGTGCCAGCAGAACGACAGGGGGGCAAAATTCACCCCTCCACTTT	CASRTTGGQNSPLHF
-	TRBV10-3	-	TRBJ1-6	TGTGCCGTAAAACCGACTAATAATTCACCCCTCCACTTT	CAVKPTNNSPLHF
-	TRBV13	-	TRBJ2-1	TGTGCCAGCAGCCTTACTAATGAGCAGTTCTTC	CASSLTNEQFF
-	TRBV9	-	TRBJ2-2	TGTGCCAGCAGCGTAGCGGTCAGGGAAGCCGGGGAGCTGTTTTTT	CASSVAVREAGELFF
TRBD2	TRBV15	-	TRBJ2-3	TGTGCCACCAGCCTGTCTAGCGGGGTCGGGTCAGATACGCAGTATTTT	CATSLSSGVGSDTQYF
-	TRBV13	-	TRBJ2-7	TGTGCCAGCAGCCTCCTTAGGGACAATTCCTACGAGCAGTACTTC	CASSLLRDNSYEQYF
-	TRBV11-3	-	TRBJ1-1	TGTGCCAGCAGCTTGAGGGAGATGAACACTGAAGCTTTCTTT	CASSLREMNTEAFF
TRBD2	TRBV6-6	-	TRBJ2-2	TGTGCCAGCAGTTACGCAAGCGGGGAGCAGCTGTTTTTT	CASSYASGEQLFF
TRBD1	TRBV27	-	TRBJ2-7	TGTGCCAGCAGTTTCGCGGGACAGGGAACCTACGAGCAGTACTTC	CASSFAGQGTYEQYF
-	TRBV6-1	-	TRBJ2-7	TGTGCCAGCAGTGACAGACCTAGCTCCGAGCAGTACTTC	CASSDRPSSEQYF
-	TRBV19	-	TRBJ1-5	TGTGCCAGTAGTCAATGGTCCAAGCCAAATAGCAATCAGCCCCAGCATTTT	CASSQWSKPNSNQPQHF
-	TRBV2	-	TRBJ2-1	TGTGCCAGCATGGCACAAACCGAATGGCAAAAGCAGTTCTTC	CASMAQTEWQKQFF
TRBD1	TRBV18	-	TRBJ1-1	TGTGCCAGCTCACAGGGGGCAATGAACACTGAAGCTTTCTTT	CASSQGAMNTEAFF
-	TRBV19	-	TRBJ2-3	TGTGCCAGTAGTACAGGGACATCGGGACACACAGATACGCAGTATTTT	CASSTGTSGHTDTQYF
-	TRBV7-8	few	TRBJ1-5	TGTGCCAGCAGCCCCACTCGCGGGGCAGGTAGCAATCAGCCCCAGCATTTT	CASSPTRGAGSNQPQHF
TRBD1	TRBV2	few	TRBJ1-3	TGTGCCAGCGATACCCCGAAGACAGGGGGCGTTGACACCATATATTTT	CASDTPKTGGVDTIYF
TRBD1	TRBV13	-	TRBJ1-2	TGTGCCAGCAGCTTGTTGGGACAGGGCGATGGCTACACCTTC	CASSLLGQGDGYTF
TRBD1	TRBV15	-	TRBJ1-2	TGTGCCACCAGCAGAGCTGGGACAGGGGAATCCTACACCTTC	CATSRAGTGESYTF
-	TRBV7-9	-	TRBJ1-3	TGTGCCAGCAGCCTAGGGGCAGGGGTCTCTGGAAACACCATATATTTT	CASSLGAGVSGNTIYF
-	TRBV7-2	once	TRBJ2-7	TGTGCCAGCAGCTTCCAAGGGGAGGTCTTACGGGGCGAGCAGTACTTC	CASSFQGEVLRGEQYF
-	TRBV4-2	-	TRBJ1-2	TGTGCCAGCAGCCAAGATGTGTACACCCCACCGGAGGGCTACACCTTC	CASSQDVYTPPEGYTF
TRBD1	TRBV11-3	-	TRBJ2-7	TGTGCCAGCAGCCCAAGGACAGGAGCCTACGAGCAGTACTTC	CASSPRTGAYEQYF
TRBD1	TRBV7-9	-	TRBJ1-5	TGTGCCAGCAGTAGGGGGCCCGGGGGCAATCAGCCCCAGCATTTT	CASSRGPGGNQPQHF
-	TRBV19	few	TRBJ1-3	TGTGCCAGTAGACAACAGGGTCCCGGAAACACCATATATTTT	CASRQQGPGNTIYF
-	TRBV6-5	-	TRBJ2-7	TGTGCCAGCAGTGACCAGGGTCTCGAGCAGTACTTC	CASSDQGLEQYF
-	TRBV2	-	TRBJ2-7	TGTGCCAGCAGTGAACGTCGGGGTGTTGTCTACGAGCAGTACTTC	CASSERRGVVYEQYF
-	TRBV7-9	few	TRBJ1-1	TGTGCCAGCACCCCGGAGGGAGCCTCTGAAGCTTTCTTT	CASTPEGASEAFF
-	TRBV7-3	once	TRBJ1-6	TGTGCCAGCAGTTCCAACAGGAATTCACCCCTCCACTTT	CASSSNRNSPLHF
-	TRBV5-1	-	TRBJ1-1	TGCGCCAGCAGCCTAGGAGGGAACACTGAAGCTTTCTTT	CASSLGGNTEAFF
-	TRBV10-3	-	TRBJ1-2	TGTGCCATCTCCAGGGAGGCGTATGGCTACACCTTC	CAISREAYGYTF
TRBD1	TRBV19	-	TRBJ1-5	TGTGCCAGTAGACAGGGGGCTCATAGCAATCAGCCCCAGCATTTT	CASRQGAHSNQPQHF
TRBD2	TRBV27	once	TRBJ2-5	TGTGCCTCCGGGGAGGGAAGAGGGACCCAGTACTTC	CASGEGRGTQYF
TRBD2	TRBV28	-	TRBJ2-2	TGTGCCAGCAGTCCTAGCGGGGGACAGGCGAACACCGGGGAGCTGTTTTTT	CASSPSGGQANTGELFF
-	TRBV19	-	TRBJ1-3	TGTGCCAGTAGTCCGCACAGGGTGAGGTCTGGAAACACCATATATTTT	CASSPHRVRSGNTIYF
-	TRBV19	-	TRBJ2-7	TGTGCCAGTAGCCCCGGGAGCAGCTCCTACGAGCAGTACTTC	CASSPGSSSYEQYF
-	TRBV9	once	TRBJ2-2	TGTGCCAGCCCCGAGGGGGATCGGAAAACCGGGGAGCTGTTTTTT	CASPEGDRKTGELFF
-	TRBV12-5	few	TRBJ1-3	TGTGCTAGTGGTTTGGTCGGGTCTGGAAACACCATATATTTT	CASGLVGSGNTIYF
-	TRBV5-4	-	TRBJ2-5	TGTGCCAGCAGATACGAACAGGCGCCAGGGGCCCAGTACTTC	CASRYEQAPGAQYF
-	TRBV9	-	TRBJ2-1	TGTGCCAGCAGCACTATTCCCAATGAGCAGTTCTTC	CASSTIPNEQFF
-	TRBV6-1	-	TRBJ1-5	TGTGTCAGCAGGATTGGCCCACGCAATCAGCCCCAGCATTTT	CVSRIGPRNQPQHF
-	TRBV11-2	-	TRBJ2-2	TGTGCCAGCAGCCATCCCACCGGGGAGCTGTTTTTT	CASSHPTGELFF
-	TRBV2	-	TRBJ1-2	TGTGCCAGCAGTCCGCCAGGGTCGAGCTACACCTTC	CASSPPGSSYTF
-	TRBV14	-	TRBJ2-3	TGTGCCAGCAGCCGCGATTTCCTAGATACGCAGTATTTT	CASSRDFLDTQYF
TRBD1	TRBV19	-	TRBJ1-6	TGTGCCAGTAGTGTACGACAGGGGAGCTCCTATAATTCACCCCTCCACTTT	CASSVRQGSSYNSPLHF
-	TRBV7-3	-	TRBJ2-5	TGTGCCAGCAGTTTAGACATACAGTCAGAGACCCAGTACTTC	CASSLDIQSETQYF